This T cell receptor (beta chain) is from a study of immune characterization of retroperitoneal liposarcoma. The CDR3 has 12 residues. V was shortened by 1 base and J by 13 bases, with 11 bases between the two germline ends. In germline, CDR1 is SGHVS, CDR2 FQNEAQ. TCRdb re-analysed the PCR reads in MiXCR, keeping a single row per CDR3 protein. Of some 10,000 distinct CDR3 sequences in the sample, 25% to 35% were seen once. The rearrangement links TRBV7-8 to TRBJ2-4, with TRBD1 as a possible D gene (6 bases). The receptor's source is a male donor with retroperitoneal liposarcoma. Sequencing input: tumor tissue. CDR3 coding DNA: TGTGCCAGCAGCTTAGGGGACAATGAGCAGTACTTC. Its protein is CASSLGDNEQYF.